These 18 T cell receptor beta chains came from one sample sequenced in a study of T cell repertoires in cytomegalovirus infection. Each CDR3 protein is one row after TCRdb ran MiXCR on the reads. The data show more than 500,000 distinct CDR3 sequences, more than 15% seen once. Sequencing input: CD8+ T cells from PBMCs. Receptors were obtained from a human donor in good health (CMV status not recorded). Some clones in this sample may be carry-over from other donors' samples.

The chain is built from TRBV3-1 and TRBJ2-1; TRBD2 matches at 10 bases. Germline V gives CDR1 LGHDT, CDR2 YNNKEL (reference sequence). Losses at the gene ends were 0 bases for V and 0 bases for J; bases not matched to a gene: 11. The CDR3 sequence is 20 residues long. The CDR3, as DNA: TGTGCCAGCAGCCAAGAGTCGACTAGCGGGTATATTAGCTCCTACAATGAGCAGTTCTTC. Its protein product is CASSQESTSGYISSYNEQFF.

In its sample, this clonotype was seen a few times. The V call is TRBV11-2, the J call TRBJ2-7; tentatively, D is TRBD1 (5 bases). The CDR3 covers 17 residues. The V gene lost 0 bases and the J gene lost 3 bases, with 18 bases spanning the gap. Germline V gene sequence: CDR1 SGHAT, CDR2 FQNNGV. The CDR3: CASSLEGLGRDFYEQYF. The CDR3 DNA follows: TGTGCCAGCAGCTTAGAGGGGTTGGGCAGGGATTTCTACGAGCAGTACTTC.

The count of this clonotype is one. This chain links TRBV27 with TRBJ2-4; D is perhaps TRBD1 (6 bases). The CDR3 consists of 14 residues. The germline V and J ends were trimmed by 2 bases and 7 bases, with 12 bases remaining between them. Per the germline V gene, CDR1 is MNHEY and CDR2 is SMNVEV (reference sequence). In DNA, the CDR3 is TGTGCCAGCAGTTTAGGCAGGGGTGGGAACATTCAGTACTTC. As protein: CASSLGRGGNIQYF.

This clonotype was seen a single time. Just one base apart from a much larger clone, this may be a read error. This rearrangement joins TRBV7-3 to TRBJ1-2; D is possibly TRBD1 (5 bases). The CDR3 has 15 residues. CDR1 is SGHTA, CDR2 FQGTGA, per germline. CDR3 sequence: CASSLGTLRDYGYNF. The CDR3 nucleotides read TGTGCCAGCAGCTTAGGGACCCTCCGGGACTATGGCTACAACTTC.

The chain joins TRBV27 to TRBJ2-1, with D possibly matching TRBD1 (5 bases). CDR3 length: 13 amino acids. The V gene's germline CDR1 is MNHEY and CDR2 SMNVEV (reference sequence). Trimming removed 4 bases at V and 8 bases at J, with 12 bases between. The CDR3 DNA is TGTGCCAGCAGTTCGGGTGGGGCGTATGAGCAGTTCTTC. It translates to CASSSGGAYEQFF.

V is TRBV10-3 and J is TRBJ1-2; possibly TRBD1 for D (6 bases). Trimming took off 6 bases at V and 8 bases at J, with 16 bases between the two ends. Looked up from germline, CDR1 is ENHRY and CDR2 is SYGVKD. This CDR3 has 13 amino acids. CDR3 in amino acids: CAIRTGSRGGYTF. CDR3 coding DNA: TGTGCCATCAGAACAGGGTCCCGGGGCGGCTACACCTTC.

This clonotype was counted many times. The chain links TRBV4-1 to TRBJ1-2; TRBD1 aligns across 8 bases. The J segment lost 2 bases and the V segment lost 0 bases, leaving 5 bases of the junction unmatched. CDR3 length equals 16 residues. CDR1 and CDR2 (germline): MGHRA, YSYEKL. CDR3: CASSQDGAGGNYGYTF. The CDR3 nucleotides are TGCGCCAGCAGCCAAGATGGCGCAGGGGGCAACTATGGCTACACCTTC.

This clonotype came up a few times. The chain combines TRBV6-5 with TRBJ2-5; weak D call: TRBD1 (5 bases). This CDR3 has 14 amino acids. Germline-derived CDR1 and CDR2 are MNHEY and SVGAGI. V lost 0 bases and J 5 bases, leaving 10 bases between the germline ends. The DNA for the CDR3 is TGTGCCAGCAGTTACTCGGGCAGGGTGGAGACCCAGTACTTC. Translating it yields CASSYSGRVETQYF.

Ten or more counts support this clonotype. This chain links TRBV12-3 or TRBV12-4 with TRBJ1-2; a possible D gene is TRBD1 (5 bases). The CDR3 loop spans 14 amino acids. With 7 bases removed from V and 2 bases from J, the gap between germline ends came to 14 bases. The CDR3: CASTIGGLNYGYTF. The CDR3 nucleotides read TGTGCCAGCACTATTGGGGGATTAAACTATGGCTACACCTTC.

This clonotype showed up many times. V usage is TRBV7-9 and J usage is TRBJ2-7, with 9 bases that match TRBD1. Looked up from germline, CDR1 is SEHNR and CDR2 is FQNEAQ (reference sequence). The CDR3 totals 17 residues. With V trimmed by 4 bases and J by 5 bases, 15 bases remained unmatched. The CDR3 DNA reads as TGTGCCAGCAGCTCAATCCACGCCGGGACAGGGATCCACGAGCAGTACTTC. It is translated as CASSSIHAGTGIHEQYF. The entire variable domain, with the rest obtained from reference TRBV7-9 and TRBJ2-7, is as follows: DTGVSQNPRHKITKRGQNVTFRCDPISEHNRLYWYRQTLGQGPEFLTYFQNEAQLEKSRLLSDRFSAERPKGSFSTLEIQRTEQGDSAMYLCASSSIHAGTGIHEQYFGPGTRLTVT.

This clonotype was picked up a small number of times. This chain connects TRBV6-1 to TRBJ1-1; D might be TRBD1 (6 bases). This CDR3 is built from 15 residues. Trimming cost V 2 bases and J 0 bases, with 10 bases left between them. Germline V gene data show CDR1 as MNHNS and CDR2 as SASEGT. The CDR3 loop is CASSEFRGMNTEAFF. For the CDR3, the DNA is TGTGCCAGCAGTGAATTCAGGGGCATGAACACTGAAGCTTTCTTT.

This clonotype was observed a few times. J is TRBJ2-3 and V is TRBV5-4, with TRBD2 identical over 11 bases. V lost 5 bases to trimming and J lost 4 bases; unmatched junction nucleotides: 6. From germline, CDR1 is SGHNT and CDR2 YYREEE (reference sequence). The CDR3 loop spans 15 amino acids. In nucleotides, the CDR3 is TGTGCCAGCAGTATAGCGGGGGGGCGGCCAGATACGCAGTATTTT. This encodes CASSIAGGRPDTQYF. Filled out from reference TRBV5-4 and TRBJ2-3, the complete variable domain reads ETGVTQSPTHLIKTRGQQVTLRCSSQSGHNTVSWYQQALGQGPQFIFQYYREEENGRGNFPPRFSGLQFPNYSSELNVNALELDDSALYLCASSIAGGRPDTQYFGPGTRLTVL.

This rearrangement joins TRBV30 to TRBJ2-4, with D possibly being TRBD1 (5 bases). The CDR3 sequence is 15 residues long. Deletions cut 0 bases from V and 0 bases from J, with 9 bases between. CDR1 GTSNPN and CDR2 SVGIG come from the germline V gene (reference sequence). The CDR3 DNA sequence: TGTGCCTGGAGTGTCCCGACAGTAGCCAAAAACATTCAGTACTTC. This gives the protein CAWSVPTVAKNIQYF.

On this clonotype itself: One junction end does not reproduce the germline sequence, and a read error may be involved. CDR3 sequence (DNA): TGTGCCAGAAGAAGGGGACAGGGGTTTAAAAATGAGCAGGTCTTC. Translation: CARRRGQGFKNEQVF. The chain employs TRBV28 and TRBJ2-1; 10 nucleotides line up with TRBD1. CDR3 size: 15 residues. From germline, CDR1 is MDHEN and CDR2 SYDVKM.

The J gene is TRBJ1-3, the V gene TRBV20-1, with D perhaps TRBD1 (6 bases). CDR1 is DFQATT and CDR2 is SNEGSKA in the germline V gene (reference sequence). Trimming stripped 0 bases from V and 0 bases from J, with 12 bases between. The CDR3 totals 16 residues. The CDR3 reads CSARDLGGASGNTIYF. CDR3 DNA: TGCAGTGCTAGAGACCTGGGGGGGGCCTCTGGAAACACCATATATTTT.

This clonotype came up a few times. The chain is built from TRBV2 and TRBJ2-3; TRBD1 might be the D (5 bases). Trimming took 1 base from V and 2 from J, leaving 10 bases between them. The CDR3 extends over 15 amino acids. Germline V gene sequence: CDR1 SNHLY, CDR2 FYNNEI. The CDR3 loop reads CASSEGRVNTDTQYF. In DNA form, the CDR3 reads TGTGCCAGCAGTGAAGGCAGGGTAAACACAGATACGCAGTATTTT. The full variable domain, in which reference TRBV2 and TRBJ2-3 provide the parts outside the CDR3, is EPEVTQTPSHQVTQMGQEVILRCVPISNHLYFYWYRQILGQKVEFLVSFYNNEISEKSEIFDDQFSVERPDGSNFTLKIRSTKLEDSAMYFCASSEGRVNTDTQYFGPGTRLTVL.

This clonotype was observed a handful of times. This rearrangement joins TRBV27 to TRBJ2-6, with no clear D. Trimming took 3 bases from V and 3 from J, leaving 6 bases between them. In germline, CDR1 is MNHEY, CDR2 SMNVEV (reference sequence). The CDR3 has 14 residues. As DNA, the CDR3 is TGTGCCAGCAGTTTGGGTTATGGGGCCAACGTCCTGACTTTC. Translating gives CASSLGYGANVLTF. The variable domain in full, with the rest retrieved from reference TRBV27 and TRBJ2-6, is EAQVTQNPRYLITVTGKKLTVTCSQNMNHEYMSWYRQDPGLGLRQIYYSMNVEVTDKGDVPEGYKVSRKEKRNFPLILESPSPNQTSLYFCASSLGYGANVLTFGAGSRLTVL.

The chain is built from TRBV27 and TRBJ2-7; TRBD2 aligns across 10 bases. Unmatched junction bases numbered 8, after V lost 3 bases and J lost 0 bases. The CDR3 has 17 amino acids. Germline V gene lookup returns CDR1 MNHEY and CDR2 SMNVEV (reference sequence). In DNA, the CDR3 is TGTGCCAGCAGTTTGATCGAGGGACTAGCGACCTCCTACGAGCAGTACTTC. This translates into CASSLIEGLATSYEQYF.